These T cell receptor beta chains were read from a single sample in a study of blood T cell repertoires in COVID-19. Produced via immunoSEQ multiplex PCR; TCRdb's table is partial and in-frame only. The sample contains 60,000 or so clones, 75% to 80% of which appear only once. The sample taken for sequencing was peripheral blood. The receptor set was obtained from a human donor in a cohort sampled during active COVID-19. Both conserved end residues are part of each CDR3.

cdr3_aa j_call v_call
CATSDSGLAGVRQETQYF TRBJ2-5 TRBV24-1
CASSEDRNTEAFF TRBJ1-1 TRBV2
CASSERGSGDTQYF TRBJ2-3 TRBV2
CASSDLNPGTGAEKLFF TRBJ1-4 TRBV10-2
CATSDGRGQGSTDTQYF TRBJ2-3 TRBV24-1
CASSEVGYTEAFF TRBJ1-1 TRBV25-1
CAWGGSSYEQYF TRBJ2-7 TRBV30
CASSLRTSGPYNEQFF TRBJ2-1 TRBV7-2
CASSRSGTSYNEQFF TRBJ2-1 TRBV19
CASSAQGRAGTEAFF TRBJ1-1 TRBV11-2
CASSPWGVANTIYF TRBJ1-3 TRBV28
CSVVNTEAFF TRBJ1-1 TRBV29-1
CASSLMGGQETQYF TRBJ2-5 TRBV7-2
CASSAVGGKLFF TRBJ1-4 TRBV2
CSVAGQNYGYTF TRBJ1-2 TRBV29-1
CASSKASYEDTQYF TRBJ2-3 TRBV2
CASSLRAGDEQYF TRBJ2-7 TRBV6-5
CASRRGDRPGELFF TRBJ2-2 TRBV19
CASSWDRNQPQHF TRBJ1-5 TRBV7-3
CASSALTGTNTEAFF TRBJ1-1 TRBV5-1
CASSQPDRVEQYF TRBJ2-7 TRBV5-1
CASSLTAGRGGNEQFF TRBJ2-1 TRBV5-1
CATSDRTSALVRNEQFF TRBJ2-1 TRBV24-1
CASSFISSGSGEQFF TRBJ2-1 TRBV11-2
CASSLRDRSLYGYTF TRBJ1-2 TRBV6-5
CASSREQNRNTIYF TRBJ1-3 TRBV7-9
CASVGRDTEAFF TRBJ1-1 TRBV19
CASSPGRSSYEQYF TRBJ2-7 TRBV18
CASSGQIQTQYF TRBJ2-5 TRBV2
CSASGGGANEKLFF TRBJ1-4 TRBV20-1
CASSRGLAPDTQYF TRBJ2-3 TRBV6-2/TRBV6-3
CASKRTSGQETQYF TRBJ2-5 TRBV3-1/TRBV3-2
CASSLDGGGAYGYTF TRBJ1-2 TRBV5-1
CASSPTERTQYF TRBJ2-3 TRBV7-2
CASSYSWHYSGNEQFF TRBJ2-1 TRBV6-5
CASSSLSADTQYF TRBJ2-3 TRBV18
CASSEVGGIGQPQHF TRBJ1-5 TRBV6-1
CASSSGANTGELFF TRBJ2-2 TRBV10-1
CASSALQTTGRSEAFF TRBJ1-1 TRBV9
CASSSQGLVDEQFF TRBJ2-1 TRBV27
CASSSRATEAFF TRBJ1-1 TRBV7-8
CASSLSNTIYF TRBJ1-3 TRBV3-1/TRBV3-2
CASSPWTDQGYTF TRBJ1-2 TRBV5-1
CSVEDGAGGSAGYTF TRBJ1-2 TRBV29-1
CASFLRGHSTDTQYF TRBJ2-3 TRBV21-1
CASSPIPPGTANTGELFF TRBJ2-2 TRBV18
CASHGTSREQYF TRBJ2-7 TRBV30
CASSLTPGLGTDTQYF TRBJ2-3 TRBV7-3
CASRWGGDNSNQPQHF TRBJ1-5 TRBV19
CASSQGSEQYF TRBJ2-7 TRBV7-9
CAWSVSGGRSEAFF TRBJ1-1 TRBV30
CASSLGGGGWGEKLFF TRBJ1-4 TRBV7-9
CASSPEGTRSGYTF TRBJ1-2 TRBV19
CATSRASGTETGELFF TRBJ2-2 TRBV15
CASTLQTSVYNEQFF TRBJ2-1 TRBV4-2
CASSLQTGRETQYF TRBJ2-5 TRBV5-1
CASSPPGGGRYEQYF TRBJ2-7 TRBV11-3